Listed below are T cell receptor beta chains from one sample, sequenced in a study of shared clonotypes between healthy human individuals. Clones were sequenced by immunoSEQ multiplex PCR, and TCRdb holds only the in-frame ones, with some missing. The data contain some 2 million clones, about 95% of them singletons. The material sequenced was naive CD8+ T cells sorted from blood. These receptors originate from a man between 18 and 29 years old in good health. The conserved cysteine and the conserved F or W are not part of the CDR3 here. Some rows have no size entry. The others give once, few or many, or a class for an expanded clone.

>TRBV15|-|TRBJ1-4|9
ATSRAEKLF
>TRBV5-6|-|TRBJ1-2|14
ASSLNNRETNYGYT
>TRBV5-1|-|TRBJ2-7|12
ASSPTGASYEQY
>TRBV28|-|TRBJ1-1|10
ASREMNTEAF
>TRBV5-8|-|TRBJ2-1|12
ASRSQLAYNEQF
>TRBV5-4|-|TRBJ2-1|14
ASSPLTSGSYNEQF
>TRBV6-5|-|TRBJ1-4|11
ASKGTANEKLF
>TRBV4-2|-|TRBJ2-3|16
ASSQDLGLAGGTDTQY
>TRBV9|-|TRBJ1-2|12
ASSVWMEGGGYT
>TRBV4-1|-|TRBJ2-2|12
ASSQDGGSGELF
>TRBV11-2|-|TRBJ2-1|13
ASSFTLAGEGEQF
>TRBV4-2|-|TRBJ2-2|18
ASSQGRVAGGSSNTGELF
>TRBV28|-|TRBJ2-7|14
ASSSLGETMAYEQY
>TRBV29-1|-|TRBJ2-6|14
SVSDRADSGANVLT
>TRBV27|-|TRBJ1-1|10
ASSLRGTEAF
>TRBV7-9|-|TRBJ2-2|12
ASSATQGAGELF
>TRBV27|-|TRBJ1-3|11
ASSLAQGNTIY
>TRBV5-4|-|TRBJ2-7|12
ASSPPDRAYEQY
>TRBV7-9|-|TRBJ1-1|14
ASSIPGGEGTTEAF
>TRBV7-9|-|TRBJ1-1|15
ASSPRLSGPMNTEAF
>TRBV4-1|-|TRBJ2-3|13
ASSPGQGVTDTQY
>TRBV2|-|TRBJ2-5|13
ASRVQGAMWETQY
>TRBV28|once|TRBJ2-7|12
ASSLLAGAYEQY
>TRBV10-2|-|TRBJ1-5|18
ASSEVEFIEESFSNQPQH
>TRBV2|-|TRBJ2-1|11
ASSDRRGSEQF
>TRBV27|-|TRBJ2-1|13
ASTSLAGGHNEQF
>TRBV19|few|TRBJ2-7|11
ASSQDSTYEQY
>TRBV15|once|TRBJ2-2|13
ATSEGGSETGELF
>TRBV25-1|-|TRBJ1-2|10
ASSFLNYGYT
>TRBV9|-|TRBJ2-7|11
ASSVGGEYEQY
>TRBV4-3|-|TRBJ2-3|12
ASSQVNVADTQY
>TRBV7-9|-|TRBJ1-5|12
ASSLGQGAQPQH